These 23 T cell receptor beta chains came from one sample sequenced in a study of regulatory T cells in long-lasting Graves disease. Time point here: newly diagnosed GD, antithyroid drugs for less than 3 months. Researchers made the TCR library from RNA that was extracted from PBMCs. Building of the TCR beta libraries involved iRepertoire HTBI primers and Arm-PCR of CDR3 regions. MiXCR was run by TCRdb on the multiplex PCR reads, yielding one entry per CDR3 protein. The profile shows about 420,000 distinct CDR3 sequences, about 16% of them singletons. These records were also assigned to another study, of T cells in Graves' hyperthyroidism and ophthalmopathy.

Specimen: peripheral blood mononuclear cells (PBMCs), collected at new diagnosis, from a patient treated with antithyroid drugs. These receptors came from a woman in her late teens or twenties with Graves disease.

As regards this clonotype: This sequence may be a read error, since a much larger clone differs from it by one base. J is TRBJ2-1 and V is TRBV12-3 or TRBV12-4; no clear D gene. The CDR3 covers 10 residues. This chain's CDR3 is CASGNNKQFF. CDR3 DNA: TGTGCCAGCGGGAACAATAAGCAGTTCTTC.

This clonotype was seen repeatedly, ten times or more. V and J are TRBV3-1 and TRBJ2-1; D gene unclear. V lost 4 bases and J 9 bases, leaving 13 bases between the germline ends. This CDR3 has 13 amino acids. In germline, CDR1 is LGHDT, CDR2 YNNKEL (reference sequence). This chain's CDR3 is CASSPSAGAEQFF. In nucleotides, the CDR3 is TGTGCCAGCAGCCCCAGTGCTGGTGCTGAGCAGTTCTTC.

This clonotype has at least ten counts. The V call is TRBV6-1, the J call TRBJ1-2; a weak D match, TRBD1 (6 bases). Germline lookup yields CDR1 MNHNS and CDR2 SASEGT. The ends were cut back, 6 bases at V and 1 base at J, with 18 bases in the middle. The CDR3 totals 16 residues. The CDR3 region is CASSQGSILLNYGYTF. The CDR3 nucleotides are TGTGCCAGCAGCCAGGGGTCAATCCTTCTTAACTATGGCTACACCTTC.

The rearrangement links TRBV9 to TRBJ2-7; perhaps TRBD1 as D (7 bases). CDR1 and CDR2 from the germline V gene are SGDLS and YYNGEE. Trimming stripped 3 bases from V and 2 bases from J, with 15 bases between. The CDR3 runs to 15 residues. The CDR3 bases are TGTGCCAGCAGCGAGGGGGCTAGCGCGACCTACGAGCAGTACTTC. Translation: CASSEGASATYEQYF.

This clonotype showed up many times. The rearrangement joins TRBV20-1 to TRBJ1-5; weak D call: TRBD1 (5 bases). CDR3 length: 15 residues. Trimming left V 1 base short and J 3 bases short, with 13 bases between. Germline lookup yields CDR1 DFQATT and CDR2 SNEGSKA (reference sequence). Written as DNA, the CDR3 is TGCAGTGCTAGAGGGGTGGGACCTTTCAATCAGCCCCAGCATTTT. This encodes CSARGVGPFNQPQHF.

In its sample, this clonotype was seen a few times. This may be a read error: a much more frequent sequence differs by one nucleotide. This chain connects TRBV6-1 to TRBJ2-7, with TRBD1 identical over 7 bases. Losses at the gene ends were 6 bases for V and 0 bases for J; bases not matched to a gene: 5. Looked up from germline, CDR1 is MNHNS and CDR2 is SASEGT. The CDR3 spans 14 residues. For the CDR3, the DNA is TGTGCCAGCAGCTCGACAGGGCACTCCTACGAGCAGTACTTC. Translating it yields CASSSTGHSYEQYF.

This clonotype has at least ten counts. CDR3 in DNA: TGTGCCAGCAGTTTAAGTCTAGCGGGTCCCACAGATACGCAGTATTTT. Protein sequence: CASSLSLAGPTDTQYF. The genes are TRBV12-3 or TRBV12-4 and TRBJ2-3; 8 bases line up with TRBD2. With 2 bases clipped from V and 2 bases from J, the junction kept 6 bases outside the gene matches. The CDR3 length is 16 residues.

The CDR3 protein is CASSLGVGLKNTEAFF. CDR3 bases: TGTGCCAGCAGCTTAGGCGTCGGGCTTAAGAACACTGAAGCTTTCTTT. The chain recombines TRBV13 with TRBJ1-1; no clear D gene. The V gene's germline CDR1 is PRHDT and CDR2 FYEKMQ (reference sequence). This CDR3 region has 16 residues. The germline V and J ends were trimmed by 0 bases and 1 base, with 12 bases remaining between them.

This chain uses TRBV20-1 with TRBJ2-1, with 16 bases fitting TRBD2. The J call may be in error: the DNA end matches TRBJ2-5 better. The V gene's germline CDR1 is DFQATT and CDR2 SNEGSKA (reference sequence). CDR3 length: 16 amino acids. Here the CDR3 reads CRGTSGRAGEKETQYF. In DNA form, the CDR3 reads TGCAGGGGGACTAGCGGGAGGGCCGGGGAGAAAGAGACCCAGTACTTC.

Only a few counts were recorded for this clonotype. The DNA of the CDR3 is TGTGCCAGCAGTTACTCGGGACTAGCGGGAGTTCTTTTTTCTGAGCAGTTCTTC. Translated: CASSYSGLAGVLFSEQFF. The rearrangement links TRBV6-5 to TRBJ2-1; 14 positions agree with TRBD2. J gave up 9 bases and V 0 bases, and 10 bases lay outside the gene matches. This CDR3 is 18 amino acids long. Germline V CDR1 and CDR2: MNHEY, SVGAGI.

The V and J genes are TRBV20-1 and TRBJ1-5; TRBD1 might be the D (5 bases). CDR1 and CDR2 (germline): DFQATT, SNEGSKA (reference sequence). The V end was cut by 5 bases, the J end by 4 bases, with 9 bases between. This CDR3 has 12 residues. CDR3 sequence (DNA): TGCAGTGCTTGCGAGGGGAATCAGCCCCAGCATTTT. This codes for CSACEGNQPQHF.

The chain couples TRBV2 to TRBJ2-3; TRBD2 aligns across 9 bases. CDR1 and CDR2 (germline): SNHLY, FYNNEI. J lost 0 bases, V lost 5 bases, and 6 bases had no gene match. The CDR3 extends over 16 amino acids. CDR3 protein: CASSSSGTSSTDTQYF. CDR3 sequence (DNA): TGTGCCAGCAGTTCGTCCGGGACTAGCAGCACAGATACGCAGTATTTT.

V gene TRBV7-6 combines with J gene TRBJ2-3, with D perhaps being TRBD1 or TRBD2 (5 bases each). The V end was cut by 5 bases, the J end by 6 bases, with 24 bases between. This CDR3 contains 17 residues. Germline CDR1 is SGHVS and CDR2 is FNYEAQ. CDR3 protein: CASSPGTWDPFADTQYF. CDR3 bases: TGTGCCAGCAGCCCCGGGACCTGGGATCCCTTCGCGGATACGCAGTATTTT.

For the CDR3, the DNA is TGCGCCAGCAGTAAATCCAAAGGGACAGACTATAGCAATCAGCCCCAGCATTTT. This translates into CASSKSKGTDYSNQPQHF. This chain connects TRBV10-1 to TRBJ1-5, with 7 nucleotides matching TRBD1. The V gene's germline CDR1 is WNHNN and CDR2 SYGVQD (reference sequence). J was trimmed by 0 bases and V by 5 bases; bases with no gene match: 13. The CDR3 length is 18 residues.

This clonotype was seen ten or more times. The chain couples TRBV11-2 to TRBJ2-1; D call uncertain. This CDR3 spans 14 amino acids. V was pared by 3 bases and J by 4 bases, with 10 bases between. Germline-derived CDR1 and CDR2 are SGHAT and FQNNGV. The CDR3 reads CASSLLSRYNEQFF. The CDR3 DNA sequence: TGTGCCAGCAGCTTGCTTAGCCGGTACAATGAGCAGTTCTTC.

The table lists this clonotype with many counts. The gene calls are TRBV10-3 and TRBJ2-1, with D maybe TRBD1 (5 bases). This CDR3 is built from 13 residues. The V gene's germline CDR1 is ENHRY and CDR2 SYGVKD. V was clipped by 4 bases and J by 5 bases, with 9 bases between them. The CDR3 DNA reads TGTGCCATCAGTGTGACAGTCAACAATGAGCAGTTCTTC. It translates to CAISVTVNNEQFF.

A few counts support this clonotype. The chain employs TRBV5-4 and TRBJ2-3; 10 bases are shared with TRBD2. The trim removed 5 bases at V and 2 bases at J, leaving 8 bases unmatched. There are 16 residues in the CDR3. The germline V gene encodes CDR1 SGHNT and CDR2 YYREEE (reference sequence). The CDR3 bases are TGTGCCAGCAGGAGCGGACTAGCGGAGTTCACAGATACGCAGTATTTT. Its protein is CASRSGLAEFTDTQYF.

Details on this clonotype: With a much larger clone just one base away, this may be a read error. The chain links TRBV6-2 or TRBV6-3 to TRBJ2-3; D ambiguous. The CDR3 extends over 14 amino acids. V was shortened by 5 bases and J by 5 bases, with 14 bases between the two germline ends. Germline lookup yields CDR1 MNHEY and CDR2 SVGEGT. The CDR3 is CASSDKGGVDTQYF. The CDR3 DNA follows: TGTGCCAGCAGTGATAAGGGTGGGGTAGATACGCAGTATTTT.

On this clonotype itself: A single base separates this from a much larger clone, so it may be a read error. This sequence joins TRBV2 and TRBJ1-5; 8 bases align to TRBD1. Germline V gene sequence: CDR1 SNHLY, CDR2 FYNNEI. This CDR3 has 17 amino acids. Trimming cost V 3 bases and J 2 bases; bases outside gene matches: 9. CDR3: CASSEGSGGYGNQPQHF. The CDR3 DNA is TGTGCCAGCAGTGAGGGGTCAGGGGGCTACGGCAATCAGCCCCAGCATTTT.

As concerns this clonotype: This may be a read error: a much more frequent sequence differs by one nucleotide. This chain joins TRBV28 and TRBJ2-3; D perhaps matches TRBD2 (6 bases). CDR1 is MDHEN and CDR2 is SYDVKM in the germline V gene. The CDR3 loop spans 14 amino acids. Trimming pared 5 bases from V and 2 bases from J, leaving 11 bases between. The CDR3 sequence is CASSQGLNTDTQYF. CDR3 bases: TGTGCCAGCAGTCAGGGACTGAACACAGATACGCAGTATTTT.

This clonotype turned up a few times. This may be a read error, as it is one base from a much larger clone. The rearrangement joins TRBV12-3 or TRBV12-4 to TRBJ1-1; 10 nucleotides align to TRBD1. The CDR3 is 15 amino acids. The J segment lost 3 bases and the V segment lost 7 bases, leaving 8 bases of the junction unmatched. CDR3 protein: CASNIRDRGYTEAFF. For the CDR3, the DNA is TGTGCCAGCAACATCCGGGACAGGGGCTACACTGAAGCTTTCTTT.

This clonotype has at least ten counts. J is TRBJ2-2 and V is TRBV6-1; TRBD2 is a possible D gene (5 bases). CDR1 is MNHNS, CDR2 SASEGT, per germline. Trimming took off 6 bases at V and 1 base at J, with 9 bases between the two ends. There are 14 residues in the CDR3. This CDR3 reads CASSRGLNTGELFF. CDR3 nucleotides: TGTGCCAGCAGCCGCGGACTGAACACCGGGGAGCTGTTTTTT.

This clonotype occurred a few times. The junction departs from the called germline gene at one end, perhaps through a read error. The V gene is TRBV12-3 or TRBV12-4, the J gene TRBJ1-2; 7 bases map to TRBD1. CDR3 size: 17 residues. CDR3 region: CASSDVRDSRTNCGYTF. The CDR3 region has the DNA TGTGCCAGCAGTGATGTAAGGGACAGCAGGACTAACTGTGGCTACACCTTC.